These 22 T cell receptor beta chains originate from one sample sequenced in a study of OX40 agonist ivuxolimab in advanced cancers. The data were produced by immunoSEQ multiplex PCR, yet TCRdb's version contains in-frame clones alone and is incomplete. The table includes over 25,000 clones, 82% detected once. The sequencing used CD4+ or CD8+ T cells sorted from blood, collected in a trial of the OX40 agonist ivuxolimab. The source is an adult with an advanced solid tumor such as melanoma, head and neck, liver or kidney cancer.

The chain carries TRBV27 and TRBJ2-1, with no clear D. The germline gives CDR1 MNHEY, CDR2 SMNVEV (reference sequence). This CDR3 has 16 amino acids. V was cut by 3 bases and J by 0 bases, with 12 bases left in between. The CDR3 region has the DNA TGTGCCAGCAGTTTGGTAGCTCCTAGCTCCTACAATGAGCAGTTCTTC. Amino acid sequence: CASSLVAPSSYNEQFF.

This rearrangement joins TRBV11-2 to TRBJ2-7; D gene ambiguous. Germline V lookup: CDR1 SGHAT, CDR2 FQNNGV. The CDR3 is 15 residues long. Trimming left V 1 base short and J 3 bases short, with 13 bases between. Here the CDR3 reads CASSLGLAANYEQYF. DNA of the CDR3: TGTGCCAGCAGCTTAGGGTTAGCCGCCAACTACGAGCAGTACTTC.

The rearrangement joins TRBV27 to TRBJ1-6, with D unclear. Trimming left V 4 bases short and J 9 bases short, with 10 bases between. CDR1 is MNHEY, CDR2 SMNVEV, per germline (reference sequence). This CDR3 is built from 13 residues. The CDR3 region has the DNA TGTGCCAGCAGTTCCGCAGCCGGTTCACCCCTCCACTTT. It yields the protein CASSSAAGSPLHF.

In this sample, this clone turned up many times. The CDR3 DNA sequence: TGTGCCTGGAGACGGACAGGGGGCGCCCACTATGGCTACACCTTC. It encodes CAWRRTGGAHYGYTF. The V and J genes are TRBV30 and TRBJ1-2, with 11 bases aligning to TRBD1. The J segment lost 3 bases and the V segment lost 3 bases, leaving 6 bases of the junction unmatched. CDR3 length: 15 amino acids. Germline V CDR1 and CDR2: GTSNPN, SVGIG (reference sequence).

The gene calls are TRBV9 and TRBJ2-3, with 8 bases fitting TRBD2. The junction had 2 bases not matched to a gene; V was cut back by 0 bases and J by 2 bases. The CDR3 has 15 residues. Per the germline V gene, CDR1 is SGDLS and CDR2 is YYNGEE. For the CDR3, the DNA is TGTGCCAGCAGCGTAGCACTAGCGGCCACAGATACGCAGTATTTT. Its protein product is CASSVALAATDTQYF.

This clone has just a few counts. The chain links TRBV27 to TRBJ1-1; TRBD1 matches 10 bases. Trimming at V came to 8 bases and at J to 6 bases, leaving 3 bases not matched to a gene. Germline V CDR1 and CDR2: MNHEY, SMNVEV (reference sequence). The CDR3 is 12 residues long. The CDR3 DNA follows: TGTGCCAGCTCCGGACAGGGGGCTGAAGCTTTCTTT. It translates to CASSGQGAEAFF.

This rearrangement joins TRBV2 to TRBJ2-7; D call uncertain. Per the germline V gene, CDR1 is SNHLY and CDR2 is FYNNEI. The CDR3 has 10 residues. The germline V and J ends were trimmed by 7 bases and 2 bases, with 3 bases remaining between them. The CDR3 DNA sequence: TGTGCCAGCATGGCCTACGAGCAGTACTTC. Translation gives CASMAYEQYF.

This clone has a single count. This chain connects TRBV4-3 to TRBJ2-5; tentatively, D is TRBD1 (5 bases). There are 15 residues in the CDR3. V was shortened by 4 bases and J by 2 bases, with 14 bases between the two germline ends. CDR1 is LGHNA, CDR2 YSLEER, per germline. The CDR3 DNA is TGCGCCAGCAGCCGGGGCATAGAAGCACAAGAGACCCAGTACTTC. This codes for CASSRGIEAQETQYF.

The chain has TRBV5-1 and TRBJ2-7; TRBD1 might be the D (6 bases). There are 14 residues in the CDR3. Germline V gene lookup returns CDR1 SGHRS and CDR2 YFSETQ. Trimming removed 4 bases at V and 2 bases at J, with 13 bases between. DNA for the CDR3: TGCGCCAGCAGCCTCTACGGACAGACCTACGAGCAGTACTTC. Protein product: CASSLYGQTYEQYF.

The J gene is TRBJ1-2, the V gene TRBV27, with 7 positions matching TRBD1. The CDR3 contains 15 residues. The germline CDR1 and CDR2 sequences are MNHEY and SMNVEV (reference sequence). Germline trimming cut 0 bases from V and 5 bases from J; bases unmatched to any gene: 6. CDR3 in DNA: TGTGCCAGCAGTTTATCGGAGACAGGGTATTATGGCTACACCTTC. Amino acids: CASSLSETGYYGYTF.

The J gene is TRBJ2-3, the V gene TRBV28; maybe TRBD2 (6 bases). CDR1 is MDHEN, CDR2 SYDVKM, per germline. The CDR3 has 14 residues. Trimming took 1 base from V and 4 from J, leaving 9 bases between them. The CDR3 bases are TGTGCCAGCAGTTTATTGCCTAGCGCAGATACGCAGTATTTT. As protein: CASSLLPSADTQYF.

This clone was counted between two and nine times. J is TRBJ1-1 and V is TRBV11-3; 9 bases are shared with TRBD1. Germline CDR1 reads SGHNT; CDR2 reads YENEEA. CDR3 length: 15 residues. V was pared by 4 bases and J by 7 bases, with 10 bases of the junction left unmatched. This CDR3 is CASSSRTGDEGEAFF. The CDR3 DNA sequence: TGTGCCAGCAGCTCCCGGACAGGGGATGAAGGTGAAGCTTTCTTT.

The chain joins TRBV7-9 to TRBJ2-2; maybe TRBD2 (6 bases). The V gene lost 7 bases and the J gene lost 0 bases, with 21 bases spanning the gap. The CDR3 extends over 18 amino acids. Looked up from germline, CDR1 is SEHNR and CDR2 is FQNEAQ (reference sequence). This CDR3 reads CASTTGASELANTGELFF. In DNA form, the CDR3 reads TGTGCCAGCACCACCGGGGCTAGCGAGCTTGCGAACACCGGGGAGCTGTTTTTT.

By sample fraction, this clone is medium-sized. This chain joins TRBV19 and TRBJ1-1; TRBD1 is a possible D gene (5 bases). Per the germline V gene, CDR1 is LNHDA and CDR2 is SQIVND (reference sequence). This CDR3 region has 13 residues. Trimming cost V 3 bases and J 4 bases, with 9 bases left between them. This CDR3 reads CASSIQGPTEAFF. As DNA, the CDR3 is TGTGCCAGTAGTATCCAGGGACCCACTGAAGCTTTCTTT.

This chain links TRBV16 with TRBJ1-3, with D uncertain. This CDR3 contains 16 residues. From germline, CDR1 is KGHSY and CDR2 FQNENV. The germline V and J ends were trimmed by 4 bases and 4 bases, with 17 bases remaining between them. The CDR3: CASSPRMVEAGNTIYF. In DNA, the CDR3 is TGTGCCAGCAGCCCCCGGATGGTTGAGGCGGGAAACACCATATATTTT. Variable domain in full (rest from reference TRBV16 and TRBJ1-3): GEEVAQTPKHLVRGEGQKAKLYCAPIKGHSYVFWYQQVLKNEFKFLISFQNENVFDETGMPKERFSAKCLPNSPCSLEIQATKLEDSAVYFCASSPRMVEAGNTIYFGEGSWLTVV.

J is TRBJ1-3 and V is TRBV6-6; D perhaps matches TRBD1 (6 bases). The CDR3 totals 14 residues. CDR1 MNHNY and CDR2 SVGAGI come from the germline V gene (reference sequence). Between the trimmed V and J ends, which lost 2 bases and 4 bases, there was a span of 9 bases. CDR3: CASSYGQTGNTIYF. The CDR3 coding sequence is TGTGCCAGCAGTTACGGACAGACCGGAAACACCATATATTTT.

This clone was observed a single time. As DNA, the CDR3 is TGTGCCAGCAGCGTATCGGGACTAGCGGAGAATGAGCAGTTCTTC. Its translation is CASSVSGLAENEQFF. This chain links TRBV9 with TRBJ2-1; 11 bases fit TRBD2. Germline V lookup: CDR1 SGDLS, CDR2 YYNGEE. Unmatched junction bases numbered 4, after V lost 1 base and J lost 7 bases. This CDR3 comprises 15 residues.

The rearrangement links TRBV11-2 to TRBJ1-4; 7 bases agree with TRBD1. The V gene end was trimmed by 0 bases and the J gene end by 5 bases; junction bases not matched to a gene: 3. The CDR3 runs 15 residues. CDR1 SGHAT and CDR2 FQNNGV come from the germline V gene. CDR3 in amino acids: CASSLEGQLNEKLFF. In DNA, the CDR3 is TGTGCCAGCAGCTTAGAGGGACAGCTCAATGAAAAACTGTTTTTT.

The chain uses TRBV4-3 and TRBJ1-3; TRBD1 might be the D (5 bases). Germline V gene sequence: CDR1 LGHNA, CDR2 YSLEER. This CDR3 contains 17 residues. Trimming removed 0 bases from V and 4 bases from J, with 16 bases in between. The CDR3 spells CASSQDPRGAGGNTIYF. The CDR3 DNA is TGCGCCAGCAGCCAAGATCCTCGAGGGGCGGGGGGAAACACCATATATTTT.

This clone was detected only once. The chain combines TRBV5-4 with TRBJ2-7; D ambiguous. Germline-derived CDR1 and CDR2 are SGHNT and YYREEE (reference sequence). The ends were cut back, 0 bases at V and 4 bases at J, with 8 bases in the middle. The CDR3 length is 13 residues. The CDR3 region has the DNA TGTGCCAGCAGCTTGGTACCTGGATACGAGCAGTACTTC. Protein product: CASSLVPGYEQYF.

The CDR3 region is CASSLALAGPYNEQFF. The CDR3 bases are TGTGCCAGCAGTTTGGCCCTAGCGGGTCCCTACAATGAGCAGTTCTTC. V and J are TRBV28 and TRBJ2-1, with 8 bases matching TRBD2. CDR1 is MDHEN, CDR2 SYDVKM, per germline. The length of the CDR3 is 16 residues. With V trimmed by 3 bases and J by 2 bases, 6 bases remained unmatched.

This clone was counted only a few times. The rearrangement uses TRBV27 and TRBJ1-1, with D unresolved. V was clipped by 8 bases and J by 1 base, with 5 bases between them. This CDR3 contains 11 residues. Germline lookup yields CDR1 MNHEY and CDR2 SMNVEV (reference sequence). CDR3 nucleotide sequence: TGTGCCAGCTATGGGAACACTGAAGCTTTCTTT. Translated: CASYGNTEAFF.